One and the same sample provided the 24 T cell receptor beta chains below, sequenced in a study of blood T cell repertoires in COVID-19. Assay: immunoSEQ multiplex PCR; the TCRdb copy retains only in-frame clones and omits some. The table lists 90,000 or so clones, about 78% of them singletons. The sample taken for sequencing was peripheral blood. The receptors shown here come from a woman over 75 with acute or convalescent COVID-19.

The V and J genes are TRBV6-2 or TRBV6-3 and TRBJ2-5; 11 bases match TRBD2. Germline CDR1 reads MNHEY; CDR2 reads SVGEGT. With V trimmed by 4 bases and J by 4 bases, 2 bases remained unmatched. This CDR3 is 14 amino acids long. CDR3 region: CASSSTSGGETQYF. The CDR3 nucleotides are TGTGCCAGCAGTTCCACTAGCGGGGGAGAGACCCAGTACTTC.

The J gene is TRBJ2-2, the V gene TRBV9, with 8 positions matching TRBD2. The CDR3 contains 16 residues. V shed 4 bases, J shed 1 base, and the junction held 6 bases outside the gene matches. The germline gives CDR1 SGDLS, CDR2 YYNGEE. The CDR3: CASSPRSGGNTGELFF. DNA of the CDR3: TGTGCCAGCAGCCCCCGAAGCGGGGGGAACACCGGGGAGCTGTTTTTT.

This chain joins TRBV2 and TRBJ2-3; D unclear. This CDR3 is 14 amino acids long. Germline V gene data show CDR1 as SNHLY and CDR2 as FYNNEI. Trimming took off 6 bases at V and 5 bases at J, with 15 bases between the two ends. CDR3: CASRALLAEDTQYF. The CDR3 DNA is TGTGCCAGCAGGGCCCTCTTGGCCGAAGATACGCAGTATTTT.

The V and J genes are TRBV14 and TRBJ1-3; D gene uncertain. Trimming took off 0 bases at V and 0 bases at J, with 6 bases between the two ends. This CDR3 has 15 residues. The germline CDR1 and CDR2 sequences are SGHDN and FVKESK. The CDR3 DNA sequence: TGTGCCAGCAGCCAAGATGAGTTCTCTGGAAACACCATATATTTT. Its translation: CASSQDEFSGNTIYF.

The gene calls are TRBV6-2 or TRBV6-3 and TRBJ1-5; possible D gene TRBD1, 5 bases. The V and J ends lost 5 bases and 7 bases respectively, with 18 bases between them. This CDR3 has 15 residues. Germline CDR1 reads MNHEY; CDR2 reads SVGEGT. CDR3 in DNA: TGTGCCAGCAGTACGGGCAGGGAGGATAGCCAGCCCCAGCATTTT. It is translated as CASSTGREDSQPQHF.

This clone was counted a few times. The chain links TRBV9 to TRBJ1-6; 12 bases agree with TRBD1. The CDR3 extends over 15 amino acids. The J segment lost 7 bases and the V segment lost 6 bases, leaving 5 bases of the junction unmatched. Per germline, CDR1 SGDLS and CDR2 YYNGEE. In DNA form, the CDR3 reads TGTGCCAGCACCGGGACAGGGGGCGAAAATTCACCCCTCCACTTT. Translation gives CASTGTGGENSPLHF.

This chain uses TRBV6-4 with TRBJ2-1; 9 bases are shared with TRBD1. Germline V gives CDR1 MRHNA, CDR2 SNTAGT. The CDR3 covers 16 residues. Trimming took 6 bases from V and 3 from J; bases not matched to a gene: 9. The CDR3 DNA is TGTGCCAGCAGGCCCCACCGGGACAGGGTCTACAATGAGCAGTTCTTC. It encodes CASRPHRDRVYNEQFF.

V and J are TRBV9 and TRBJ1-1; D may be TRBD1 (6 bases). Germline V gives CDR1 SGDLS, CDR2 YYNGEE. The CDR3 spans 15 residues. Trimming left V 2 bases short and J 0 bases short, with 11 bases between. CDR3: CASSVRTEMNTEAFF. The CDR3 coding sequence is TGTGCCAGCAGCGTCCGGACAGAGATGAACACTGAAGCTTTCTTT.

This chain links TRBV11-2 with TRBJ1-1, with unresolved D. The V and J ends lost 5 bases and 11 bases respectively, with 12 bases between them. Germline CDR1 SGHAT, CDR2 FQNNGV. The CDR3 sequence is 11 residues long. CDR3 in amino acids: CASSAQVGAFF. For the CDR3, the DNA is TGTGCCAGCAGCGCTCAGGTGGGCGCTTTCTTT.

This clone was counted between two and nine times. The J gene is TRBJ1-2, the V gene TRBV2; 9 bases line up with TRBD1. The length of the CDR3 is 11 residues. The ends lost 10 bases at V and 6 bases at J; junction bases unmatched: 3. Germline CDR1 reads SNHLY; CDR2 reads FYNNEI. CDR3 amino acids: CATRTGDGYTF. The CDR3 DNA reads TGTGCCACGAGGACAGGGGATGGCTACACCTTC.

This chain connects TRBV2 to TRBJ2-7; the match to TRBD1 covers 9 bases. CDR1 is SNHLY, CDR2 FYNNEI, per germline. CDR3 length: 12 amino acids. Trimming cost V 6 bases and J 7 bases; bases outside gene matches: 4. This chain's CDR3 is CASRRDRVEQYF. The CDR3 region has the DNA TGTGCCAGCAGACGGGACAGGGTTGAGCAGTACTTC.

The chain combines TRBV6-6 with TRBJ1-2, with unresolved D. Germline V gives CDR1 MNHNY, CDR2 SVGAGI (reference sequence). This CDR3 has 14 amino acids. Trimming removed 4 bases at V and 7 bases at J, with 16 bases between. Written as DNA, the CDR3 is TGTGCCAGCAGTTCCCCAACGCGGGAGGCTGGCTACACCTTC. Protein sequence: CASSSPTREAGYTF.

This chain connects TRBV18 to TRBJ2-7; the D is unclear. V dropped 6 bases and J dropped 6 bases, with 15 bases sitting between them. Per the germline V gene, CDR1 is KGHSH and CDR2 is LQKENI. CDR3 length: 13 residues. The CDR3 protein is CASSQDAASEQYF. The CDR3 region has the DNA TGTGCCAGCTCCCAAGACGCCGCTAGCGAGCAGTACTTC.

The genes are TRBV6-2 or TRBV6-3 and TRBJ2-3; the match to TRBD2 covers 11 bases. The CDR3 is made up of 18 amino acids. Germline CDR1 MNHEY, CDR2 SVGEGT. Unmatched junction bases numbered 10, after V lost 2 bases and J lost 3 bases. DNA of the CDR3: TGTGCCAGCAGTTACGACCCTATAGCGGGGGGGCCAACAGATACGCAGTATTTT. Translation: CASSYDPIAGGPTDTQYF.

J is TRBJ1-4 and V is TRBV19; perhaps TRBD1 as D (5 bases). The CDR3 extends over 14 amino acids. Germline CDR1 LNHDA, CDR2 SQIVND (reference sequence). V lost 2 bases and J lost 2, with 6 bases in between. CDR3 nucleotide sequence: TGTGCCAGTAGTATAAGGGGTACTAATGAAAAACTGTTTTTT. The encoded protein is CASSIRGTNEKLFF.

This chain uses TRBV25-1 with TRBJ1-2, with TRBD1 matching 8 bases. The germline V gene encodes CDR1 MGHDK and CDR2 SYGVNS. The junction had 8 bases not matched to a gene; V was cut back by 1 base and J by 10 bases. CDR3 length: 14 residues. The CDR3 sequence is CASSELGGTGTYTF. CDR3 DNA sequence: TGTGCCAGCAGTGAATTAGGGGGGACAGGAACCTACACCTTC.

This clone was picked up one time. The rearrangement joins TRBV7-2 to TRBJ2-3; 7 nucleotides align to TRBD2. The CDR3 has 15 residues. Trimming cost V 4 bases and J 4 bases; bases outside gene matches: 8. The V gene's germline CDR1 is SGHTA and CDR2 FQGNSA. The CDR3 DNA follows: TGTGCCAGCAGCTCCCCCAAGACTAGCCCAGATACGCAGTATTTT. Translated, it gives CASSSPKTSPDTQYF.

This rearrangement joins TRBV18 to TRBJ1-5; 8 bases agree with TRBD1. This CDR3 has 16 amino acids. V lost 1 base and J lost 1; bases outside the gene matches: 3. Germline CDR1 reads KGHSH; CDR2 reads LQKENI. The DNA for the CDR3 is TGTGCCAGCTCACCACTCACAGGGGGAAGCAATCAGCCCCAGCATTTT. This codes for CASSPLTGGSNQPQHF.

The rearrangement joins TRBV18 to TRBJ2-3; tentative D call: TRBD1 (6 bases). The CDR3 extends over 16 amino acids. Germline-derived CDR1 and CDR2 are KGHSH and LQKENI. Trimming removed 6 bases at V and 3 bases at J, with 19 bases between. CDR3 in amino acids: CASSQQGRAATDTQYF. The DNA for the CDR3 is TGTGCCAGCTCCCAACAGGGACGGGCAGCTACAGATACGCAGTATTTT.

This clone appeared once. CDR3 loop: CASSQGTGGNYGYTF. The CDR3 DNA reads as TGTGCCAGCAGCCAAGGGACAGGGGGTAACTATGGCTACACCTTC. This chain uses TRBV4-2 with TRBJ1-2, with 10 bases lining up with TRBD1. The V and J ends lost 1 base and 1 base, in that order; junction bases with no gene match: 0. Looked up from germline, CDR1 is LGHNA and CDR2 is YNFKEQ. The CDR3 extends over 15 amino acids.

CDR3 in amino acids: CASSFDRDLYNEQFF. For the CDR3, the DNA is TGTGCCAGCAGCTTTGACAGGGACCTCTACAATGAGCAGTTCTTC. The chain joins TRBV7-2 to TRBJ2-1; 7 bases match TRBD1. The germline V gene encodes CDR1 SGHTA and CDR2 FQGNSA. J was trimmed by 3 bases and V by 3 bases; bases with no gene match: 5. This CDR3 has 15 amino acids.

This rearrangement joins TRBV24-1 to TRBJ2-2; the D gene is possibly TRBD1 (6 bases). The CDR3 is 15 residues long. Per the germline V gene, CDR1 is KGHDR and CDR2 is SFDVKD. Trimming removed 4 bases from V and 6 bases from J, with 14 bases in between. The CDR3 DNA reads as TGTGCCACCAGTGACGCCGGGACAATGGCCGGGGAGCTGTTTTTT. Translation gives CATSDAGTMAGELFF.

The V and J genes are TRBV6-6 and TRBJ1-2; 12 bases match TRBD1. The CDR3 runs 18 residues. Germline CDR1 MNHNY, CDR2 SVGAGI (reference sequence). The junction had 11 bases not matched to a gene; V was cut back by 5 bases and J by 1 base. CDR3 in amino acids: CASSPLGGQGALNYGYTF. The CDR3, as DNA: TGTGCCAGCAGTCCTCTCGGGGGACAGGGGGCCCTTAACTATGGCTACACCTTC.

The CDR3 loop is CASSAGTPNYGYTF. CDR3 nucleotides: TGTGCCAGCAGTGCCGGGACACCTAACTATGGCTACACCTTC. This rearrangement joins TRBV28 to TRBJ1-2; a weak D match, TRBD1 (6 bases). Germline loops: CDR1 MDHEN, CDR2 SYDVKM. The CDR3 length is 14 residues. Deletions cut 5 bases from V and 0 bases from J, with 10 bases between.